One T cell receptor beta chain is described in this entry. Its antigen is not identified. Other DNA sequences of this sample code for an identical CDR3. Repertoires were generated with immunoSEQ multiplex PCR, while TCRdb's copy carries only in-frame clones and drops some. Found here are 1.6 million or so clones, approximately 98.5% of them singletons; the top ten hold approximately 0.4%. This entry belongs to a study of shared clonotypes between healthy human individuals. Study-level results: Larger richness was generally estimated for naive than memory subsets. In the sorted subsets, rarefaction showed sequencing was incomplete despite large depth.

V shed 0 bases and J shed 1 base, with 7 bases lying between them. The CDR3 extends over 14 amino acids. The V gene's germline CDR1 is SGHRS and CDR2 YFSETQ. Sequences were obtained from naive CD4+ T cells sorted from blood. Subset meaning: CD45RA+ positively selected. This clonotype was sampled from a man aged 25-40 years in good health. The rearrangement links TRBV5-1 to TRBJ1-1; D is unresolved. This CDR3 reads CASSLVGQNTEAFF. The CDR3, as DNA: TGCGCCAGCAGCTTGGTCGGCCAGAACACTGAAGCTTTCTTT.